This TCR beta chain comes out of a study of post-analysis software for immune sequencing data. On this clonotype itself: Its antigen remains unidentified.

Whole-study results and caveats: Compared with controls, patients had more of about 5 TRBV segments, including TRBV5-6, TRBV5-1 and TRBV20-1.

Tagging with unique molecular identifiers was a feature of the TCR beta cDNA libraries. From the PCR reads, TCRdb called clonotypes with MiXCR, one entry per CDR3 protein. The profile shows around 440,000 distinct CDR3 sequences, approximately 45% of them singletons. The CDR3 has 14 residues. Germline loops: CDR1 SQVTM, CDR2 ANQGSEA. Germline trimming cut 6 bases from V and 7 bases from J; bases unmatched to any gene: 11. Sample: blood. The TCR comes from a girl between 5 and 17 years old with multiple sclerosis. The chain combines TRBV29-1 with TRBJ1-2; TRBD1 matches 10 bases. The CDR3 sequence is CSVEIGTGVFGYTF. The DNA for the CDR3 is TGCAGCGTAGAGATTGGGACAGGGGTTTTTGGCTACACCTTC. Based on the CDR3 plus reference TRBV29-1 and TRBJ1-2, the full variable domain is SAVISQKPSRDICQRGTSLTIQCQVDSQVTMMFWYRQQPGQSLTLIATANQGSEATYESGFVIDKFPISRPNLTFSTLTVSNMSPEDSSIYLCSVEIGTGVFGYTFGSGTRLTVV.